This T cell receptor (beta chain) was recorded in a study of Ad26.COV2.S vaccination and SARS-CoV-2 variants. The overall study: The study gave Ad26.COV2.S intramuscularly, once or twice 56 days apart. Study results and limitations: In vaccinated individuals, spike-specific CD8+ and CD4+ T cell responses reportedly displayed substantial breadth.

Details on this clone: The antigen is undetermined.

Germline values: CDR1 SEHNR, CDR2 FQNEAQ (reference sequence). The CDR3 extends over 14 amino acids. V dropped 5 bases and J dropped 5 bases, with 13 bases sitting between them. The table came from immunoSEQ multiplex PCR; TCRdb's copy has only in-frame clones and leaves some out. This table holds roughly 390,000 clones, around 85% found once. Treatment noted: about 20 received Ad26.COV2.S at low or high dose, single or two shots; about 5 received placebo; per-sample allocation not given. The study sampled participants on day 63 after the first vaccine or placebo injection. This TCR derives from a person between 18 and 59 years old who received the Ad26.COV2.S COVID-19 vaccine or a placebo. V and J are TRBV7-9 and TRBJ2-1; no definite D call. Specimen: peripheral blood, collected in a trial of Ad26.COV2.S vaccine versus placebo. Here the CDR3 DNA reads TGTGCCAGCAGCCCCCAGATTCACAACAATGAGCAGTTCTTC. Its protein is CASSPQIHNNEQFF.